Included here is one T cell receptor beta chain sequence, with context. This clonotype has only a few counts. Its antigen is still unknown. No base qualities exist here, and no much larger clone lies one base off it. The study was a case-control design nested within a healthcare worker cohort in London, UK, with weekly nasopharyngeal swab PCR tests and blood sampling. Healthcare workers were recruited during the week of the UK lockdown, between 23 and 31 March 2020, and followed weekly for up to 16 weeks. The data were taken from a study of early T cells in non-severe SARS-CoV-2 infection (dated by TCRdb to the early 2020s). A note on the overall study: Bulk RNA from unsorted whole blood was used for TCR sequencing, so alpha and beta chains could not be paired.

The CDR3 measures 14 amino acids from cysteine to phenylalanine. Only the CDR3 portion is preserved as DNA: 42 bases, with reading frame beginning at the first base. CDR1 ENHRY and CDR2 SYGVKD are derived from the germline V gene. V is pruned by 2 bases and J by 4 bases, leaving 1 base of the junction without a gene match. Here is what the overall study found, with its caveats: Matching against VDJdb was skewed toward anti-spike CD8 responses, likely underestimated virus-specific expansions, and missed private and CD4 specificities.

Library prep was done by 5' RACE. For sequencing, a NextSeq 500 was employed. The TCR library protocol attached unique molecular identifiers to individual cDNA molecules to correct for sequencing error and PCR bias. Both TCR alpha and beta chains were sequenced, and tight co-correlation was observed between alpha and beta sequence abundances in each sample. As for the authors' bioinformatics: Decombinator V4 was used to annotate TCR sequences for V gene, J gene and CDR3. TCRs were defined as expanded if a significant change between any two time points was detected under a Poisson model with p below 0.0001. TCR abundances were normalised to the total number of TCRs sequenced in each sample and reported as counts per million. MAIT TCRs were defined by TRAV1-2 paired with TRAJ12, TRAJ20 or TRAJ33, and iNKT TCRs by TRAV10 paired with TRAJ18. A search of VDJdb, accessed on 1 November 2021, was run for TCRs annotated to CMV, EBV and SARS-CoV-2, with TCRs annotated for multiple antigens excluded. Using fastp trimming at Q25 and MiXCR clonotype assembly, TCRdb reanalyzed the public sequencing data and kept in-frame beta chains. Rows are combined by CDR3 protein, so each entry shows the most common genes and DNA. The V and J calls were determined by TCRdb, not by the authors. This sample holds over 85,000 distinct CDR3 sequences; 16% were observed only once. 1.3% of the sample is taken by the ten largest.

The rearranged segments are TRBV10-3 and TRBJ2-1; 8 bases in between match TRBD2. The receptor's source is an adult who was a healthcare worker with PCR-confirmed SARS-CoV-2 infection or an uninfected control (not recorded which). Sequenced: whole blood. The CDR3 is CAISETSGYNEQFF. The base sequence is TGTGCCATCAGTGAGACTAGCGGATACAATGAGCAGTTCTTC.